This T cell receptor (beta chain) was retrieved from a study of blood T cell repertoires in COVID-19. Clones were sequenced by immunoSEQ multiplex PCR, and TCRdb holds only the in-frame ones, with some missing. This table has about 4,700 clones, over 70% appearing once. The material sequenced was peripheral blood. This TCR came from an older man with active COVID-19.

The CDR3 region is CASSPPQPNTGELFF. In DNA, the CDR3 is TGTGCCAGCTCACCACCACAACCGAACACCGGGGAGCTGTTTTTT. The chain combines TRBV18 with TRBJ2-2; D unresolved. From germline, CDR1 is KGHSH and CDR2 LQKENI. This CDR3 has 15 amino acids. With 0 bases removed from V and 0 bases from J, the gap between germline ends came to 5 bases.